The 14 T cell receptor beta chains reported below all come from one sample, sequenced in a study of control samples from healthy donors and cancer patients. The repertoire was sequenced with immunoSEQ multiplex PCR; TCRdb's copy has only in-frame clones and lacks some. This table has 150,000 to 200,000 clones, 90% appearing once. Specimen: blood. Source of these receptors: a woman in her forties or fifties in good health.

The chain links TRBV6-4 to TRBJ2-3; 7 positions agree with TRBD2. Germline values: CDR1 MRHNA, CDR2 SNTAGT. Trimming removed 6 bases from V and 2 bases from J; junction bases left unmatched: 5. The CDR3 covers 14 residues. For the CDR3, the DNA is TGTGCCAGCAGGCCGGGGGGTACCACAGATACGCAGTATTTT. Its translation is CASRPGGTTDTQYF.

The chain recombines TRBV30 with TRBJ1-4, with TRBD1 matching over 7 bases. The germline gives CDR1 GTSNPN, CDR2 SVGIG (reference sequence). The CDR3 runs 11 residues. The CDR3 protein is CARGLGEKLFF. CDR3 nucleotide sequence: TGTGCAAGGGGGCTGGGTGAAAAACTGTTTTTT. The full variable domain, rest sourced from reference TRBV30 and TRBJ1-4, is SQTIHQWPATLVQPVGSPLSLECTVEGTSNPNLYWYRQAAGRGLQLLFYSVGIGQISSEVPQNLSASRPQDRQFILSSKKLLLSDSGFYLCARGLGEKLFFGSGTQLSVL.

V usage is TRBV10-1 and J usage is TRBJ2-1; TRBD1 aligns across 7 bases. In germline, CDR1 is WNHNN, CDR2 SYGVQD (reference sequence). This CDR3 has 16 residues. V shed 3 bases, J shed 6 bases, and the junction held 11 bases outside the gene matches. DNA of the CDR3: TGCGCCAGCAGTGAAGAAGAAGGGGGCATGAGCAATGAGCAGTTCTTC. Encoded protein: CASSEEEGGMSNEQFF.

The genes are TRBV3-1 (or the pseudogene TRBV3-2) and TRBJ2-1, with D unresolved. This CDR3 has 13 residues. Germline CDR1 reads LGHDT; CDR2 reads YNNKEL (reference sequence). V shed 4 bases and J shed 9 bases, with 13 bases lying between them. CDR3 coding DNA: TGTGCCAGCAGCCTCACCCGGATCTTTGAGCAGTTCTTC. The encoded protein is CASSLTRIFEQFF.

This chain uses TRBV5-1 with TRBJ1-3, with D perhaps TRBD1 (5 bases). V lost 0 bases and J 0 bases, leaving 7 bases between the germline ends. Germline V gene lookup returns CDR1 SGHRS and CDR2 YFSETQ. This CDR3 has 15 residues. CDR3: CASSLEGNSGNTIYF. Here the CDR3 DNA reads TGCGCCAGCAGCTTGGAGGGGAACTCTGGAAACACCATATATTTT.

This chain links TRBV24-1 with TRBJ2-3; no firm D call. CDR3 length: 16 amino acids. Germline loops: CDR1 KGHDR, CDR2 SFDVKD. Trimming took 4 bases from V and 3 from J, leaving 16 bases between them. CDR3 DNA: TGTGCCACCAGTGACCCTGGCGGCCTCCCGACAGATACGCAGTATTTT. Protein: CATSDPGGLPTDTQYF.

V usage is TRBV5-1 and J usage is TRBJ2-1; D unresolved. Trimming pared 3 bases from V and 0 bases from J, leaving 7 bases between. Germline V gene lookup returns CDR1 SGHRS and CDR2 YFSETQ. The CDR3 consists of 14 residues. The CDR3 loop is CASSSQRSYNEQFF. DNA of the CDR3: TGCGCCAGCAGCTCCCAGCGCTCCTACAATGAGCAGTTCTTC.

This clone came up once. The V gene is TRBV25-1, the J gene TRBJ1-1, with 7 bases that match TRBD1. This CDR3 region has 14 residues. The germline CDR1 and CDR2 sequences are MGHDK and SYGVNS. J gave up 7 bases and V 3 bases, and 8 bases lay outside the gene matches. The CDR3 spells CASSDHRGYVEAFF. The CDR3 DNA sequence: TGTGCCAGCAGTGACCACAGGGGATACGTTGAAGCTTTCTTT.

The chain has TRBV7-2 and TRBJ2-4; no firm D call. Trimming removed 7 bases at V and 0 bases at J, with 7 bases between. Germline CDR1 reads SGHTA; CDR2 reads FQGNSA. The CDR3 sequence is 13 residues long. CDR3 amino acids: CASTVVAKNIQYF. For the CDR3, the DNA is TGTGCCAGCACGGTTGTAGCCAAAAACATTCAGTACTTC. The full variable domain, rest sourced from reference TRBV7-2 and TRBJ2-4, is GAGVSQSPSNKVTEKGKDVELRCDPISGHTALYWYRQSLGQGLEFLIYFQGNSAPDKSGLPSDRFSAERTGGSVSTLTIQRTQQEDSAVYLCASTVVAKNIQYFGAGTRLSVL.

This clone was recorded once. The chain is built from TRBV5-6 and TRBJ1-1; D possibly corresponds to TRBD1 (5 bases). This CDR3 is built from 14 residues. Germline CDR1 SGHDT, CDR2 YYEEEE. V lost 4 bases to trimming and J lost 0 bases, with 10 bases between them. In nucleotides, the CDR3 is TGTGCCAGCAGCAAGGGACGGATGAACACTGAAGCTTTCTTT. It translates to CASSKGRMNTEAFF.

The chain recombines TRBV9 with TRBJ2-4, with D possibly matching TRBD2 (6 bases). CDR1 is SGDLS, CDR2 YYNGEE, per germline. The CDR3 has 16 amino acids. V was pared by 3 bases and J by 2 bases, with 15 bases between. Here the CDR3 DNA reads TGTGCCAGCAGCGAGGAGGTGCGGGGTCCCAAAAACATTCAGTACTTC. Protein product: CASSEEVRGPKNIQYF.

The chain recombines TRBV7-9 with TRBJ1-1; TRBD1 matches 7 bases. Trimming took 5 bases from V and 5 from J; bases not matched to a gene: 8. The CDR3 has 14 residues. Germline CDR1 and CDR2: SEHNR and FQNEAQ (reference sequence). CDR3 loop: CASSVERGLTEAFF. CDR3 nucleotide sequence: TGTGCCAGCAGCGTAGAGAGGGGGCTTACTGAAGCTTTCTTT.

The J gene is TRBJ2-6, the V gene TRBV5-6; no firm D call. This CDR3 is 14 amino acids long. Trimming left V 2 bases short and J 1 base short, with 4 bases between. CDR1 SGHDT and CDR2 YYEEEE come from the germline V gene. CDR3 sequence (DNA): TGTGCCAGCAGCTTCCCATCTGGGGCCAACGTCCTGACTTTC. Translating gives CASSFPSGANVLTF.

The table lists this clone with a count of one. V is TRBV28 and J is TRBJ2-5; 15 bases fit TRBD2. The junction had 6 bases not matched to a gene; V was cut back by 0 bases and J by 4 bases. The CDR3 has 18 amino acids. CDR1 is MDHEN and CDR2 is SYDVKM in the germline V gene. The CDR3 sequence: CASSLWGRTSGRGETQYF. CDR3 DNA: TGTGCCAGCAGTTTATGGGGTCGGACTAGCGGGAGGGGAGAGACCCAGTACTTC. Variable domain in full (rest from reference TRBV28 and TRBJ2-5): DVKVTQSSRYLVKRTGEKVFLECVQDMDHENMFWYRQDPGLGLRLIYFSYDVKMKEKGDIPEGYSVSREKKERFSLILESASTNQTSMYLCASSLWGRTSGRGETQYFGPGTRLLVL.